This T cell receptor (beta chain) was recorded in a study of cytomegalovirus exposure and HLA in healthy donors. Overall study context: Previous work identified 100 million or so unique TCR beta sequences from some 170 million T cells.

About this clone itself: The antigen is undetermined.

V dropped 0 bases and J dropped 7 bases, with 16 bases sitting between them. Germline V lookup: CDR1 SGHRS, CDR2 YFSETQ. This CDR3 region has 15 residues. PCR used 60 Vbeta primers and 13 Jbeta primers. The table came from immunoSEQ multiplex PCR; TCRdb's copy has only in-frame clones and leaves some out. Of around 120,000 clones in the sample, roughly four fifths were seen once. Study-wide results and limits: In an earlier analysis, in under 700 donors, most V segments appeared productive either ~87% or ~30% of the time.

The sequence was collected from a woman aged 40 to 50 in good health and CMV-seropositive. Sequencing was done on a sample of PBMCs. The chain is built from TRBV5-1 and TRBJ1-2; no clear D. CDR3 loop: CASSLAADDVSGYTF. CDR3 bases: TGCGCCAGCAGCTTGGCTGCGGATGATGTCTCTGGCTACACCTTC.